This T cell receptor (beta chain) was sequenced in a study of control samples from healthy donors and cancer patients. Here immunoSEQ multiplex PCR was the method, and the copy in TCRdb shows in-frame clones only, minus some. The sample includes roughly 92,000 clones, 85% to 90% seen only once; the top ten take about 1.3%. CDR1 SEHNR and CDR2 FQNEAQ come from the germline V gene (reference sequence). The CDR3 is 14 residues long. V lost 1 base and J lost 6, with 12 bases in between. The gene calls are TRBV7-9 and TRBJ1-2, with D perhaps matching TRBD1 (5 bases). The material sequenced was blood. This receptor was identified in a woman aged 45-65 years in good health. This chain's CDR3 is CASSLEGRVDGYTF. The DNA for the CDR3 is TGTGCCAGCAGCTTAGAGGGGCGCGTAGATGGCTACACCTTC.